This T cell receptor beta chain originates from a study of OX40 agonist ivuxolimab in advanced cancers. Study context: Patients received the agonistic anti-OX40 (CD134) antibody ivuxolimab. Enrolled patients in dose escalation had cancers that were hepatocellular carcinoma, melanoma, renal cell or head and neck cancer.

Germline CDR1 is MDHEN and CDR2 is SYDVKM. The germline V and J ends were trimmed by 5 bases and 4 bases, with 9 bases remaining between them. The CDR3 runs to 13 residues. Profiled with immunoSEQ multiplex PCR; TCRdb holds only in-frame clones, not every one. There are over 85,000 clones in the sample; 90% to 95% occur only once, and 0.26% lies in the top ten. The origin of this receptor is an adult with an advanced solid tumor such as melanoma, head and neck, liver or kidney cancer. V usage is TRBV28 and J usage is TRBJ1-5; the D is unclear. The material sequenced was CD4+ or CD8+ T cells sorted from blood, taken in a trial of the OX40 agonist ivuxolimab. CDR3 sequence (DNA): TGTGCCAGCAGTCTCTTCCAGAATCAGCCCCAGCATTTT. Its translation is CASSLFQNQPQHF.